The sequence of this T cell receptor (beta chain) was determined in a study of T cell responses to AZD1222 COVID-19 vaccine. The CDR3 contains 13 residues. CDR1 is LNHDA, CDR2 SQIVND, per germline (reference sequence). V was pared by 3 bases and J by 1 base, with 6 bases between. Concerning this clone: What it binds is unknown.

Data came from immunoSEQ multiplex PCR; TCRdb stores just in-frame clones and leaves some out. The sample consists of fewer than 150,000 clones, 90% of them appearing once. Study outcomes and limitations: Increases in Spike-specific TCR breadth and depth were seen after two AZD1222 doses. Dominant CD4 TCR responses targeted spike regions 160-218 and 743-854.

The chain carries TRBV19 and TRBJ2-5; D remains unclear. The starting material was peripheral blood, obtained on day 0 of AZD1222 vaccination. The TCR was taken from an adult in good health. The CDR3 reads CASSISIQETQYF. CDR3 nucleotides: TGTGCCAGTAGTATCAGCATCCAAGAGACCCAGTACTTC.